The clone carrying this T cell receptor (beta chain) was picked up a small number of times. Germline V gives CDR1 SGHRS, CDR2 YFSETQ. V lost 1 base to trimming and J lost 2 bases, with 9 bases between them. The CDR3 length is 14 residues. This sample was taken from a study of shared clonotypes between healthy human individuals. The method was immunoSEQ multiplex PCR; TCRdb's version includes in-frame clones alone and lacks a portion of them. This table has some 1,100,000 clones, approximately 80% appearing once. The sequence derives from a young man in good health. Some clones in this sample may be carry-over from other donors' samples. Input material: memory CD4+ T cells from PBMCs. Subset in this sample: CD45RA-negative fraction. The chain combines TRBV5-1 with TRBJ1-2, with D perhaps TRBD1 (6 bases). The CDR3 spells CASSLSQGNYGYTF. The CDR3 coding sequence is TGCGCCAGCAGCTTGTCGCAGGGGAACTATGGCTACACCTTC.